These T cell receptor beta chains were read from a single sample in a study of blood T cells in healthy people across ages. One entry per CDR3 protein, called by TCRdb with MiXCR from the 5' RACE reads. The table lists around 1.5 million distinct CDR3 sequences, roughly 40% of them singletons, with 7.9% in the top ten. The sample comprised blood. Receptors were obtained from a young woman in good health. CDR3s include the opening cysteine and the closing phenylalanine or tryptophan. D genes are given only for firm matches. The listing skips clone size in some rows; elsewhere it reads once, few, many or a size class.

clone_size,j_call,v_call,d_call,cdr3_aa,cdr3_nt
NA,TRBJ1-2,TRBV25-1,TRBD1,CASRRTGGHGYTF,TGTGCCAGCAGACGGACAGGGGGCCATGGCTACACCTTC
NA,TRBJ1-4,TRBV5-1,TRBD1,CASSLETGGRRLFF,TGCGCCAGCAGCTTGGAAACAGGGGGAAGGAGACTGTTTTTT
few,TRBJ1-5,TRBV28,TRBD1,CSTSPTGGFRQPQHF,TGTTCCACCTCCCCGACAGGGGGCTTTCGTCAGCCCCAGCATTTT
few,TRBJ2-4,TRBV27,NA,CAFWPGEENIQYF,TGTGCCTTTTGGCCAGGGGAGGAAAACATTCAGTACTTC
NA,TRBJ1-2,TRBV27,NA,CASSFWPQRQDGYGYTF,TGTGCCAGCAGTTTCTGGCCACAACGACAGGACGGATATGGCTACACCTTC
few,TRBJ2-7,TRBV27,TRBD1,CASRTGGWPYEQYF,TGTGCCAGTCGCACAGGGGGCTGGCCCTACGAGCAGTACTTC
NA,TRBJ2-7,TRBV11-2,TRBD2,CASSFSSGVYNEQYF,TGTGCCAGCAGCTTTTCTAGCGGAGTCTACAATGAGCAGTACTTC
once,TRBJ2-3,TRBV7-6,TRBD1,CASGEGQGTDTQYF,TGTGCCAGCGGCGAAGGACAGGGCACAGATACGCAGTATTTT
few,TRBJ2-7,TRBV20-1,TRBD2,CSAALAREENYEQYF,TGCAGTGCCGCCCTAGCTCGGGAGGAAAACTACGAGCAGTACTTC
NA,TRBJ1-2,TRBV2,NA,CASPMGGGYGYTF,TGTGCCAGCCCCATGGGGGGCGGCTATGGCTACACCTTC
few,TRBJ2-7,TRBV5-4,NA,CASSLDLDHYEQYF,TGTGCCAGCAGCTTGGACCTAGACCACTACGAGCAGTACTTC
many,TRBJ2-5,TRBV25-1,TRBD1,CATGQGDQETQYF,TGTGCTACCGGACAGGGCGACCAAGAGACCCAGTACTTC
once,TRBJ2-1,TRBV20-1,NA,CSVRPGGNEQFF,TGCAGTGTCCGACCCGGGGGAAATGAGCAGTTCTTC
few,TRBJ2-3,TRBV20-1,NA,CSAPTSGGVSTDTQYF,TGCAGTGCCCCGACCTCGGGCGGAGTTAGCACAGATACGCAGTATTTT
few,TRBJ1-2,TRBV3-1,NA,CASSQGPVNYGYTF,TGTGCCAGCAGCCAAGGCCCAGTAAACTATGGCTACACCTTC
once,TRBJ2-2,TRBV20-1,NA,CSARFPANTGELFF,TGCAGTGCTAGATTTCCGGCGAACACCGGGGAGCTGTTTTTT
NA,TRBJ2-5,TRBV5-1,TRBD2,CASSARTSGSQETQYF,TGCGCCAGCAGCGCCCGGACTAGCGGGAGCCAAGAGACCCAGTACTTC
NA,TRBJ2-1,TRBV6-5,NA,CASSTRVGETQFF,TGTGCCAGCAGTACTCGGGTGGGGGAGACCCAGTTCTTC
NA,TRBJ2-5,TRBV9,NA,CASTRGVYEGGSETQYF,TGTGCCAGCACTAGGGGGGTTTATGAGGGAGGTTCGGAGACCCAGTACTTC
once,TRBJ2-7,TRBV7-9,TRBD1,CASSPRLGTGTYEQYF,TGTGCCAGCAGCCCCCGTTTGGGGACAGGGACCTACGAGCAGTACTTC
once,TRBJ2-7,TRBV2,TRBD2,CASSEIAGLTYNEQYF,TGTGCCAGCAGTGAAATAGCGGGGCTTACCTACAATGAGCAGTACTTC
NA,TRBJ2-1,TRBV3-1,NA,CASSPVPSSYEQFF,TGTGCCAGCAGCCCCGTGCCTAGCTCCTACGAGCAGTTCTTC
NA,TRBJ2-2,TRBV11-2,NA,CASSPRPGDTGELFF,TGTGCCAGCAGCCCGCGCCCGGGGGACACCGGGGAGCTGTTTTTT
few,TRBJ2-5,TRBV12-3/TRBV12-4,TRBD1,CASSGTGEETQYF,TGTGCCAGCAGTGGAACAGGGGAAGAGACCCAGTACTTC
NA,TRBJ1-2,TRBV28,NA,CASSKNLGYGYTF,TGTGCCAGCAGTAAGAACCTAGGCTATGGCTACACCTTC
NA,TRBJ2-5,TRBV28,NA,CASSPSGTIETQYF,TGTGCCAGCAGTCCGTCCGGGACAATAGAGACCCAGTACTTC
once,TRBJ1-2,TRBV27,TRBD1,CASNPGQKLTGGTYCYTF,TGTGCCAGCAACCCGGGGCAAAAATTGACAGGGGGAACCTATTGCTACACCTTC
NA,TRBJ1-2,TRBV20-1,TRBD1,CSALQGKSFGGYTF,TGCAGTGCTCTACAGGGGAAATCGTTCGGTGGCTACACCTTC
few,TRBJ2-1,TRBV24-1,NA,CATSAWNEQFF,TGTGCCACCAGTGCTTGGAATGAGCAGTTCTTC
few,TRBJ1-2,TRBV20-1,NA,CSAGGLLQGYTF,TGCAGTGCTGGGGGACTTTTGCAGGGCTACACCTTC
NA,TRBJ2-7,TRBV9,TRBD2,CASSVSPSGETYEQYF,TGTGCCAGCAGCGTATCGCCTAGCGGGGAGACCTACGAGCAGTACTTC
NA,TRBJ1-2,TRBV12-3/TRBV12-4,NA,CASNPRGVNGYTF,TGTGCCAGCAACCCCCGGGGGGTCAATGGCTACACCTTC
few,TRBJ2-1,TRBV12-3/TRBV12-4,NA,CASSLSGPGVRGQFF,TGTGCCAGCAGTCTTAGCGGCCCCGGGGTTAGGGGGCAGTTCTTC
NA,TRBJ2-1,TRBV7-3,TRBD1,CASSSSGTGDNEQFF,TGTGCCAGCAGCTCTTCCGGGACAGGGGACAATGAGCAGTTCTTC
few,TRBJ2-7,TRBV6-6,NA,CASSYWGAGQTYEQYF,TGTGCCAGCAGTTACTGGGGGGCAGGGCAGACCTACGAGCAGTACTTC
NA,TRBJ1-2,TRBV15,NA,CATSRDGQGYGYTF,TGTGCCACCAGCAGAGATGGGCAGGGCTATGGCTACACCTTC
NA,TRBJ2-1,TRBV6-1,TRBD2,CASTYRPGLAGEQFF,TGTGCCAGCACCTATCGACCGGGACTAGCGGGTGAGCAGTTCTTC
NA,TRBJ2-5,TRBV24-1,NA,CATSDPSEGAVVETQYF,TGTGCCACCAGTGACCCCTCGGAGGGGGCGGTAGTAGAGACCCAGTACTTC
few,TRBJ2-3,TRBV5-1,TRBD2,CASSLDGSGGATDTQYF,TGCGCCAGCAGCTTGGATGGGAGCGGGGGGGCCACAGATACGCAGTATTTT